The 2 T cell receptor beta chains given below trace back to one sample, sequenced in a study of cytomegalovirus exposure and HLA in healthy donors. The PCR used 60 Vbeta and 13 Jbeta primers. Profiling relied on immunoSEQ multiplex PCR, and the TCRdb table lists in-frame clones only, not all of them. The top ten clones hold 1% to 1.5% of a sample with nearly 200,000 clones, around 87% of them seen once. The sequencing input was PBMCs. These receptors came from a man aged 25-40 years in good health and CMV-seronegative.

There are a few counts of this clone. This chain joins TRBV7-2 and TRBJ1-2, with D possibly being TRBD1 (5 bases). The CDR3 loop spans 14 amino acids. Per germline, CDR1 SGHTA and CDR2 FQGNSA. V was pared by 2 bases and J by 6 bases, with 13 bases between. The CDR3 sequence: CASSLQGWNNGYTF. The DNA for the CDR3 is TGTGCCAGCAGCTTACAGGGCTGGAACAATGGCTACACCTTC.

This clone turned up a few times. The J gene is TRBJ2-7, the V gene TRBV5-3; D is perhaps TRBD2 (6 bases). TRBV5-3 has ORF status, its function being uncertain. This CDR3 comprises 14 residues. V dropped 4 bases and J dropped 2 bases, with 13 bases sitting between them. The CDR3 spells CARSQPGATYEQYF. CDR3 coding DNA: TGTGCCAGAAGCCAGCCGGGAGCTACCTACGAGCAGTACTTC.